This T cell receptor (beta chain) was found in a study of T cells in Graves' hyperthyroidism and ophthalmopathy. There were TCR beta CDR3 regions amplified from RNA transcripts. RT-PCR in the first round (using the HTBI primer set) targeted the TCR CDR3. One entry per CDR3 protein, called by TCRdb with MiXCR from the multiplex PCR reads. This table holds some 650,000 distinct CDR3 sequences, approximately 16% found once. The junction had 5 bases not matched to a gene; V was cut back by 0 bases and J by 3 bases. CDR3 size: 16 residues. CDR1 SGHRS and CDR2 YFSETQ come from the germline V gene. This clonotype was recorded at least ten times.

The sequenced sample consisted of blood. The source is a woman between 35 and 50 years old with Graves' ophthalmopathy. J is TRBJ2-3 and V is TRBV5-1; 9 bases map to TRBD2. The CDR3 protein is CASSLVAGVGTDTQYF. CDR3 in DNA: TGCGCCAGCAGCTTGGTAGCGGGAGTAGGGACAGATACGCAGTATTTT. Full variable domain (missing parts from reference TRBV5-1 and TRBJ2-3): KAGVTQTPRYLIKTRGQQVTLSCSPISGHRSVSWYQQTPGQGLQFLFEYFSETQRNKGNFPGRFSGRQFSNSRSEMNVSTLELGDSALYLCASSLVAGVGTDTQYFGPGTRLTVL.